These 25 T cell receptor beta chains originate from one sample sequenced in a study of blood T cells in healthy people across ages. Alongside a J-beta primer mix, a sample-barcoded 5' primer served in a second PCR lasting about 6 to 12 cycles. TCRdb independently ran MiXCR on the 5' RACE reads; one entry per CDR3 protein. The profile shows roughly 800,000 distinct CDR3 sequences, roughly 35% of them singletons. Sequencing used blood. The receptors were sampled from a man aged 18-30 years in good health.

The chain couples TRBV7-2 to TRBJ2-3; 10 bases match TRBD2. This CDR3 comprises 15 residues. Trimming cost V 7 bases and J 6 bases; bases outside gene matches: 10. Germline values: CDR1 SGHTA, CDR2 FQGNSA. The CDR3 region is CASTRSGGAFDTQYF. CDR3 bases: TGTGCCAGCACCCGAAGCGGGGGGGCCTTTGATACGCAGTATTTT. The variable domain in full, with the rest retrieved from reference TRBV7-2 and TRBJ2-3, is GAGVSQSPSNKVTEKGKDVELRCDPISGHTALYWYRQSLGQGLEFLIYFQGNSAPDKSGLPSDRFSAERTGGSVSTLTIQRTQQEDSAVYLCASTRSGGAFDTQYFGPGTRLTVL.

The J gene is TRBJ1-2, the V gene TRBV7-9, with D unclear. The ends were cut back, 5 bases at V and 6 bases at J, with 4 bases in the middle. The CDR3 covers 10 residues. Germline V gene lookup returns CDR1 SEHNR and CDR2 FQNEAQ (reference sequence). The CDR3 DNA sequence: TGTGCCAGCAGCCTTAATGGCTACACCTTC. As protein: CASSLNGYTF.

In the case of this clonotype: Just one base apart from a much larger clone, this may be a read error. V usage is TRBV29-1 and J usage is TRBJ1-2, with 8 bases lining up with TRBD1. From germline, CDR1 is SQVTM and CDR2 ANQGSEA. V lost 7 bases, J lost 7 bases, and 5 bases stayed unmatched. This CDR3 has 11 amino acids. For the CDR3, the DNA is TGCAGCGCCGCAGGGGGCTTTGGCTACACCTTC. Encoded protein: CSAAGGFGYTF.

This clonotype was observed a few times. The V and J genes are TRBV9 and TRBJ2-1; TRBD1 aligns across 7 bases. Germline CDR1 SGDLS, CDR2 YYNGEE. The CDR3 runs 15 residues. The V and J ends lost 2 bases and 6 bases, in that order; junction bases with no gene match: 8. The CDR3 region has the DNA TGTGCCAGCAGCGTGAACAGGGGAGATGTCAATGAGCAGTTCTTC. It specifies CASSVNRGDVNEQFF.

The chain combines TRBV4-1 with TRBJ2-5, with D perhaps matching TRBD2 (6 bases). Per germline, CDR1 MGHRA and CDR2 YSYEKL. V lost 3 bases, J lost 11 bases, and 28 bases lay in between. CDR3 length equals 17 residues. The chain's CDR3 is CASSHPSGRGLGNEQYF. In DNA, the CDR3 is TGCGCCAGCAGCCACCCCAGTGGACGGGGGTTGGGGAATGAGCAGTACTTC.

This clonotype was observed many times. CDR3 sequence: CSVGGRGREAFF. The CDR3 coding sequence is TGCAGCGTCGGAGGCAGGGGGCGCGAAGCTTTCTTT. The rearrangement uses TRBV29-1 and TRBJ1-1; TRBD1 aligns across 8 bases. V was pared by 6 bases and J by 8 bases, with 8 bases of the junction left unmatched. This CDR3 spans 12 amino acids. From germline, CDR1 is SQVTM and CDR2 ANQGSEA.

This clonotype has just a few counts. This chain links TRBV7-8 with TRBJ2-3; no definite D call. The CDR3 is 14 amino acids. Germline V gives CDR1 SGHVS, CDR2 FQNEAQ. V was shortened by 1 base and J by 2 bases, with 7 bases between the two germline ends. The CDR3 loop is CASSLGAYTDTQYF. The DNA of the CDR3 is TGTGCCAGCAGCTTAGGGGCGTACACAGATACGCAGTATTTT.

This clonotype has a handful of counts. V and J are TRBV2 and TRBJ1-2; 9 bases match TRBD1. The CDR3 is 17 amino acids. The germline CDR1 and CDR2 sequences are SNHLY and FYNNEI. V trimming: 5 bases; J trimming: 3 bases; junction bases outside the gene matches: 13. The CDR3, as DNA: TGTGCCAGCAGTACGGACAGGGGAGGTGAGATAGACTATGGCTACACCTTC. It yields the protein CASSTDRGGEIDYGYTF.

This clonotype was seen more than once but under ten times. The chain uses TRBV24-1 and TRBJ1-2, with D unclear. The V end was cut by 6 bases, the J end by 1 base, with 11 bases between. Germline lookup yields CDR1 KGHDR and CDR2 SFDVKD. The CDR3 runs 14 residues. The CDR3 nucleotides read TGTGCCACCAGTACTCCAGGCGTTAACTATGGCTACACCTTC. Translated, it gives CATSTPGVNYGYTF.

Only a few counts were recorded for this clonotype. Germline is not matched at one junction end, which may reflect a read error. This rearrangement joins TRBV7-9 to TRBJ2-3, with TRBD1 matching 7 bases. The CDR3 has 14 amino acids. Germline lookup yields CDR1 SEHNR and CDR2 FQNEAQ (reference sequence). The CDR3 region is CASSLAHWTGTQYF. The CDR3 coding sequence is TGTGCCAGCAGCTTAGCGCACTGGACAGGTACGCAGTATTTT.

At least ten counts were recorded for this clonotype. The CDR3 region is CASSRGDGSYNEQFF. The CDR3 region has the DNA TGTGCCAGCAGCCGCGGGGATGGCTCCTACAATGAGCAGTTCTTC. This chain uses TRBV12-3 or TRBV12-4 with TRBJ2-1; D perhaps matches TRBD2 (6 bases). The germline V and J ends were trimmed by 6 bases and 0 bases, with 12 bases remaining between them. The CDR3 has 15 residues.

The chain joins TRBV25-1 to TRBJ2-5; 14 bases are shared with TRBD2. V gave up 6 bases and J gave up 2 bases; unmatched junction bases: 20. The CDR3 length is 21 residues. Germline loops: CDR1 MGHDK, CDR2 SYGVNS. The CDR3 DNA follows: TGTGCCAGCAGCTTAGGCCTTGGGGGACTAGCGGGGGACCCGACACAAGAGACCCAGTACTTC. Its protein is CASSLGLGGLAGDPTQETQYF.

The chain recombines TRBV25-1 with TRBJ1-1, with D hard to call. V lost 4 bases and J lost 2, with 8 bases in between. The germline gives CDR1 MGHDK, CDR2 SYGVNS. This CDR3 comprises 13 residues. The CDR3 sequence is CASSVSFNTEAFF. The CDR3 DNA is TGTGCCAGCAGTGTTTCGTTCAACACTGAAGCTTTCTTT. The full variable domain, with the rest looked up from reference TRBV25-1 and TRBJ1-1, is EADIYQTPRYLVIGTGKKITLECSQTMGHDKMYWYQQDPGMELHLIHYSYGVNSTEKGDLSSESTVSRIRTEHFPLTLESARPSHTSQYLCASSVSFNTEAFFGQGTRLTVV.

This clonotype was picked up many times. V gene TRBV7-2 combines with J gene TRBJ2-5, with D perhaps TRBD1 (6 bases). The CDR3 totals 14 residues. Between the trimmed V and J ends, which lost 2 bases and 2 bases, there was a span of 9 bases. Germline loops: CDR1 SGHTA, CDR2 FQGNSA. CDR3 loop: CASSLQTGQETQYF. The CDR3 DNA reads TGTGCCAGCAGCTTACAAACAGGGCAAGAGACCCAGTACTTC.

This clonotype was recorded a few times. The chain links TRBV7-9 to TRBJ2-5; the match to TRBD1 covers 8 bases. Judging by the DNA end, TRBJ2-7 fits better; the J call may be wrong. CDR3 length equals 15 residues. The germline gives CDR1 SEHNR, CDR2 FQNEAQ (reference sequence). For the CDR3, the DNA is TGTGCCAGCAGCTTAGCGGCGTCAACAGGGGGCGAGCAGTACTTC. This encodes CASSLAASTGGEQYF.

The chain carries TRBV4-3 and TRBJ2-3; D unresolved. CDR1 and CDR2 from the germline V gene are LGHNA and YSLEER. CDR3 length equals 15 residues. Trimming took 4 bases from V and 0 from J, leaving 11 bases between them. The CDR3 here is CASSRQGRSTDTQYF. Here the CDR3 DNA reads TGCGCCAGCAGCCGACAAGGAAGAAGCACAGATACGCAGTATTTT.

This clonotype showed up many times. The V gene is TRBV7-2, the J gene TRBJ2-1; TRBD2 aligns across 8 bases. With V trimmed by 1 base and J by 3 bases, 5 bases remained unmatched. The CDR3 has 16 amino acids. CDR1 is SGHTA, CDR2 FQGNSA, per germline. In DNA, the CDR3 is TGTGCCAGCAGCTTAGGCGGGGGGCCGATCTACAATGAGCAGTTCTTC. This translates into CASSLGGGPIYNEQFF.

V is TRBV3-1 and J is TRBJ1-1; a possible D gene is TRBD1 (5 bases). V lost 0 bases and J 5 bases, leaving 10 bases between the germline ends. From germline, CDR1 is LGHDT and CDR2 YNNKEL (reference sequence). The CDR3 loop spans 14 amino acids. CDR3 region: CASSQDRYRTEAFF. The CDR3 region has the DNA TGTGCCAGCAGCCAAGATCGTTACAGGACTGAAGCTTTCTTT.

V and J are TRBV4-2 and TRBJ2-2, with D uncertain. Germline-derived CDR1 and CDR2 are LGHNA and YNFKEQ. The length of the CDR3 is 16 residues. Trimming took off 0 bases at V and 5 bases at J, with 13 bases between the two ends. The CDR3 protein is CASSQDVPKYTGELFF. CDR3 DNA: TGTGCCAGCAGCCAAGATGTCCCCAAGTATACCGGGGAGCTGTTTTTT.

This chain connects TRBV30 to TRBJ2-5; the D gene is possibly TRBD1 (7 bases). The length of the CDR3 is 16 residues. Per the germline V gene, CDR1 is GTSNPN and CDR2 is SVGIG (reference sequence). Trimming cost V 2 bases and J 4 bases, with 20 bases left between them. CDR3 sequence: CAWSLVRGVLGETQYF. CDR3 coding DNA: TGTGCCTGGAGTTTGGTCAGGGGGGTCTTAGGAGAGACCCAGTACTTC.

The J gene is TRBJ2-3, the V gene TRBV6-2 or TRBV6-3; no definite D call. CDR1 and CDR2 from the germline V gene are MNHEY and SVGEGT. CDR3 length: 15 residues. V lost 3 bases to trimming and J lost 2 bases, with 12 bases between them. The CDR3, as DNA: TGTGCCAGCAGTTATGAGAGACTGGCCACAGATACGCAGTATTTT. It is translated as CASSYERLATDTQYF.

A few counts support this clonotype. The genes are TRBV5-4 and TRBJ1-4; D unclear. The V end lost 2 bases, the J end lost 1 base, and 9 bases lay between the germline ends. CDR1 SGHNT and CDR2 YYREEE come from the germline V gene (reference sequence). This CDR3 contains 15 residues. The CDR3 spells CASSLNGGTNEKLFF. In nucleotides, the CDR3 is TGTGCCAGCAGCTTAAACGGTGGAACTAATGAAAAACTGTTTTTT.

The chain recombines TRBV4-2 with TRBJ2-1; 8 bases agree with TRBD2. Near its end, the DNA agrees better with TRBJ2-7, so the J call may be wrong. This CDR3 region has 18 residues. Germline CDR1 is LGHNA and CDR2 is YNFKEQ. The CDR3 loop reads CASSQDGAGAHNYNEQYF. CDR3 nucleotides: TGTGCCAGCAGCCAAGACGGAGCGGGGGCCCATAATTACAATGAGCAGTACTTC.

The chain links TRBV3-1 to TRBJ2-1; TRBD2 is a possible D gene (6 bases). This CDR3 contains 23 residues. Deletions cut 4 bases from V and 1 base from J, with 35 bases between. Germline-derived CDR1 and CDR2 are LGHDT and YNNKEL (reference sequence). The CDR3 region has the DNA TGTGCCAGCAGCCGCGGGATCGTCCGGATAGAGGTGAGGCAGGGAGGTTCCTACAATGAGCAGTTCTTC. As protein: CASSRGIVRIEVRQGGSYNEQFF.

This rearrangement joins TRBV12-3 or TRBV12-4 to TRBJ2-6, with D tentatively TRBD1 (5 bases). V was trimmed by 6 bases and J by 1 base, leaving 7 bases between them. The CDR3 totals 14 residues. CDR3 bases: TGTGCCAGCAGGCAGGGATCTGGGGCCAACGTCCTGACTTTC. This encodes CASRQGSGANVLTF.